This T cell receptor (beta chain) comes out of a study of T cell responses to AZD1222 COVID-19 vaccine. Regarding the study as a whole: Targeting of unmutated variant regions was reportedly seen in nearly half of spike-specific TCRs. Regions 160-218 and 743-854 dominated among vaccine-associated CD4 TCRs spanning spike. A mostly white British donor set with more females was recruited, and clonal diversity was possibly underestimated.

To note about this clone: Antigen specificity is unknown.

Germline CDR1 and CDR2: MNHNY and SVGAGI (reference sequence). The CDR3 contains 14 residues. The J segment lost 7 bases and the V segment lost 5 bases, leaving 6 bases of the junction unmatched. Generated by immunoSEQ multiplex PCR, the TCRdb table keeps only in-frame clones and is missing some. The data contain about 140,000 clones, around nine tenths of them seen just once; the ten biggest clones take up 3.1%. Sequencing used peripheral blood, obtained 28 days after the second AZD1222 dose. The TCR comes from an adult who received the AZD1222 COVID-19 vaccine. The rearrangement joins TRBV6-6 to TRBJ2-2, with 8 bases fitting TRBD2. The CDR3 DNA reads as TGTGCCAGCAGTGTAGCGGGATCGGGCGGGGAGCTGTTTTTT. Its protein product is CASSVAGSGGELFF.